This is a list of T cell receptor beta chains from one sample in a study. TCRdb re-called the 5' RACE reads through MiXCR, storing one row per CDR3 protein. Altogether around 33,000 distinct CDR3 sequences are present, around 22% being singletons, with the ten largest covering around 4.1%. The sequencing input was memory CD4+ T cells sorted from blood. The receptor set was obtained from a female donor with breast cancer. CDR3s include the opening cysteine and the closing phenylalanine or tryptophan. D genes are given only for firm matches. Rows may omit the clone size; those that give it use once, few, many or a size class.

J gene | clone size | CDR3 length | D gene | V gene | CDR3 protein | CDR3 DNA
TRBJ2-3 | many | 16 | NA | TRBV4-1 | CASSRKEVGETDTQYF | TGCGCCAGCAGCCGAAAAGAGGTTGGGGAAACAGATACGCAGTATTTT
TRBJ2-1 | few | 15 | NA | TRBV5-1 | CASSLGTRTYNEQFF | TGCGCCAGCAGCTTGGGGACTCGCACCTACAATGAGCAGTTCTTC
TRBJ2-5 | NA | 15 | NA | TRBV7-9 | CASISGGKAQETQYF | TGTGCCAGCATCTCCGGGGGAAAGGCCCAAGAGACCCAGTACTTC
TRBJ1-5 | NA | 11 | NA | TRBV20-1 | CSARAGQPQHF | TGCAGTGCTAGAGCAGGGCAGCCCCAGCATTTT
TRBJ2-7 | NA | 15 | TRBD1 | TRBV25-1 | CASSELRQGAYEQYF | TGTGCCAGCAGTGAATTGAGGCAGGGGGCGTACGAGCAGTACTTC
TRBJ2-2 | many | 16 | NA | TRBV24-1 | CATSDRTEGGTGELFF | TGTGCCACCAGTGACCGGACGGAAGGCGGGACCGGGGAGCTGTTTTTT
TRBJ2-2 | NA | 15 | TRBD2 | TRBV5-1 | CASSLAGLATGELFF | TGCGCCAGCAGCTTGGCGGGACTAGCAACCGGGGAGCTGTTTTTT
TRBJ2-7 | few | 14 | NA | TRBV4-1 | CASSQDRLVYEQYF | TGCGCCAGCAGCCAAGATAGGCTCGTCTACGAGCAGTACTTC
TRBJ2-5 | NA | 15 | TRBD2 | TRBV7-8 | CASSLLTSLLETQYF | TGTGCCAGCAGCCTCCTGACTAGCTTGTTGGAGACCCAGTACTTC
TRBJ1-5 | few | 15 | TRBD1 | TRBV5-1 | CASSETGVSNQPQHF | TGCGCCAGCAGTGAAACAGGGGTTAGCAATCAGCCCCAGCATTTT
TRBJ2-5 | NA | 17 | TRBD2 | TRBV6-5 | CARSRLYSGSGGETQYF | TGTGCCAGAAGCCGACTTTATAGCGGGAGCGGCGGGGAGACCCAGTACTTC
TRBJ2-1 | NA | 15 | NA | TRBV5-1 | CASSLVPSSYNEQLF | TGCGCCAGCAGCTTGGTTCCAAGCTCCTACAATGAGCAGCTCTTC
TRBJ1-5 | NA | 14 | NA | TRBV4-1 | CASSQLYGNQPQHF | TGCGCCAGCAGCCAATTATACGGAAATCAGCCCCAGCATTTT
TRBJ2-1 | NA | 16 | NA | TRBV9 | CASGVGQGGSYNEQFF | TGTGCCAGCGGCGTTGGGCAAGGAGGCTCCTACAATGAGCAGTTCTTC
TRBJ2-1 | once | 13 | NA | TRBV7-3 | CASSPRSANEQFF | TGTGCCAGCAGCCCCCGTAGTGCTAATGAGCAGTTCTTC
TRBJ2-5 | many | 13 | TRBD1 | TRBV27 | CASKQGAAETQYF | TGTGCCAGCAAACAGGGGGCGGCTGAGACCCAGTACTTC
TRBJ1-5 | NA | 17 | NA | TRBV4-3 | CASKVTGVPYSNQPQHF | TGCGCCAGCAAGGTGACAGGAGTTCCTTATAGCAATCAGCCCCAGCATTTT
TRBJ1-2 | NA | 15 | TRBD1 | TRBV5-4 | CASSQWTGGKDGYTF | TGTGCCAGCAGCCAGTGGACAGGGGGAAAAGATGGCTACACCTTC
TRBJ2-3 | NA | 13 | NA | TRBV2 | CASKGLASDTQYF | TGTGCCAGCAAGGGACTCGCGTCAGATACGCAGTATTTT
TRBJ2-1 | NA | 15 | TRBD1 | TRBV6-5 | CASSQTGYPYNEQFF | TGTGCCAGCAGCCAGACAGGGTACCCCTACAATGAGCAGTTCTTC
TRBJ2-3 | NA | 15 | NA | TRBV9 | CASSVGSAFTDTQYF | TGTGCCAGCAGCGTAGGTAGCGCCTTCACAGATACGCAGTATTTT
TRBJ2-7 | many | 14 | TRBD2 | TRBV3-1 | CASSAGRASYEQYF | TGTGCCAGCAGCGCTGGGAGGGCCTCCTACGAGCAGTACTTC
TRBJ2-5 | NA | 17 | TRBD2 | TRBV7-6 | CASSSGLAGGPWETQYF | TGTGCCAGCAGCTCCGGACTAGCGGGAGGGCCGTGGGAGACCCAGTACTTC
TRBJ1-4 | few | 15 | NA | TRBV5-1 | CASSPAWGTNEKLFF | TGCGCCAGCAGCCCAGCGTGGGGGACTAATGAAAAACTGTTTTTT